This T cell receptor (beta chain) emerged from a study of metastatic and nonmetastatic thyroid tumors. Study details: Comparative analysis of repertoires was undertaken across blood and tumor or nodule tissue obtained from malignant and benign thyroid patients.

Each patient went into thyroid surgery without having received any treatment. This clone was seen a few times. As yet, its antigen is unknown. Per the original methods: For papillary thyroid cancer, a distant-metastasis classifier was constructed from CDR3 differences observed across clinicopathological groups. Using MiXCR, TCRdb reanalyzed the PCR reads. The V and J calls come from TCRdb's annotation, not from the publication. The repertoire has some 20,000 clones, 30% to 35% of them found once; the top ten carry around a fifth. J gave up 5 bases and V 6 bases, and 16 bases lay outside the gene matches. The CDR3 covers 16 residues. Study-level findings and limits: Benign nodules were reported to have significantly lower TCR beta diversity than malignant thyroid tumors, in blood and tumor.

The sequence derives from a female donor with papillary thyroid cancer or a benign thyroid nodule (not recorded which). Some clones in this sample may be carry-over from other donors' samples. The gene calls are TRBV12-3 or TRBV12-4 and TRBJ2-7, with 7 bases lining up with TRBD2. The sample was adjacent normal tissue. CDR3 sequence (DNA): TGTGCCAGCAGCACAGGCCTAGGGCAGAGCGGGAACGAGCAGTACTTC. Translation: CASSTGLGQSGNEQYF.